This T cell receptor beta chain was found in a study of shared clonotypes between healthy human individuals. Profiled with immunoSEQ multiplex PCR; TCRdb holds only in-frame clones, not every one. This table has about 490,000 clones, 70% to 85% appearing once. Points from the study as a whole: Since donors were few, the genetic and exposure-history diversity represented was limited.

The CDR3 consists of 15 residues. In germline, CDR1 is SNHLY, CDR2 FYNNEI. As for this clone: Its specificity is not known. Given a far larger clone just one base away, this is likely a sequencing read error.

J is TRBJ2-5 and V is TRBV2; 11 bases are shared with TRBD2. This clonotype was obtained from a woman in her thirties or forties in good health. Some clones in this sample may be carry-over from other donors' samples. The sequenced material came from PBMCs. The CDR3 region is CATPGASGRSYEQHF. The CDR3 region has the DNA TGTGCCACACCCGGGGCTAGCGGGAGGTCCTACGAGCAGCACTTC.